These 7 T cell receptor beta chains were all obtained from the same sample, sequenced in a study of blood T cells in healthy people across ages. PCR was performed a second time for about 7 to 11 cycles using a sample-barcoded 5' primer and a J-beta primer mix. TCRdb used MiXCR to reprocess the 5' RACE reads, holding one entry per CDR3 protein. The sample lists roughly 800,000 distinct CDR3 sequences; approximately 53% were seen once. The source material was blood. The receptors come from an older man in good health.

The V and J genes are TRBV9 and TRBJ2-5, with 9 nucleotides matching TRBD1. Looked up from germline, CDR1 is SGDLS and CDR2 is YYNGEE. V lost 4 bases and J lost 11; bases outside the gene matches: 18. The CDR3 covers 16 residues. In DNA, the CDR3 is TGTGCCAGCAGCCCCCACTTGGACAGGGGAGCCAATGAGCAGTACTTC. Protein sequence: CASSPHLDRGANEQYF.

This chain uses TRBV18 with TRBJ2-1, with D perhaps matching TRBD2 (5 bases). The CDR3 extends over 15 amino acids. The ends were cut back, 1 base at V and 2 bases at J, with 9 bases in the middle. Germline V gene lookup returns CDR1 KGHSH and CDR2 LQKENI. CDR3 nucleotide sequence: TGTGCCAGCTCACCACTCGGAGGCCCCTACAATGAGCAGTTCTTC. Translation: CASSPLGGPYNEQFF.

The chain recombines TRBV5-5 with TRBJ1-1, with D hard to call. With 0 bases removed from V and 1 base from J, the gap between germline ends came to 7 bases. CDR3 length: 14 residues. Germline lookup yields CDR1 SGHKS and CDR2 YYEKEE (reference sequence). The CDR3 region has the DNA TGTGCCAGCAGCTTGGCGTACGGGAACACTGAAGCTTTCTTT. It yields the protein CASSLAYGNTEAFF.

The chain couples TRBV15 to TRBJ2-7; the D gene is possibly TRBD1 (6 bases). The CDR3 is 14 amino acids. In germline, CDR1 is LNHNV, CDR2 YYDKDF (reference sequence). V dropped 1 base and J dropped 3 bases, with 10 bases sitting between them. Written as DNA, the CDR3 is TGTGCCACCAGCAGAGGGGGGACAAACTACGAGCAGTACTTC. As protein: CATSRGGTNYEQYF.

The rearrangement links TRBV27 to TRBJ2-1; the D gene is possibly TRBD2 (5 bases). This CDR3 is 11 amino acids long. The germline CDR1 and CDR2 sequences are MNHEY and SMNVEV (reference sequence). Trimming removed 4 bases from V and 9 bases from J, with 7 bases in between. CDR3 nucleotide sequence: TGTGCCAGCAGTTCAAGCGGTGAGCAGTTCTTC. It specifies CASSSSGEQFF.

The rearrangement joins TRBV20-1 to TRBJ1-2, with 8 bases identical to TRBD1. Germline CDR1 DFQATT, CDR2 SNEGSKA (reference sequence). With 1 base clipped from V and 8 bases from J, the junction kept 9 bases outside the gene matches. The CDR3 totals 14 residues. The CDR3 DNA sequence: TGCAGTGCTAGAGCCCAGGGGGCAGTAGGCGGCTACACCTTC. Its translation: CSARAQGAVGGYTF.

V usage is TRBV20-1 and J usage is TRBJ2-5; 9 bases map to TRBD2. The trim removed 1 base at V and 11 bases at J, leaving 14 bases unmatched. This CDR3 has 15 residues. Looked up from germline, CDR1 is DFQATT and CDR2 is SNEGSKA (reference sequence). In DNA, the CDR3 is TGCAGTGCTAGAGGGACCAGCGGGAGGTACAATGAGCAGTACTTC. Amino acid sequence: CSARGTSGRYNEQYF.